These 8 T cell receptor beta chains originate from one sample sequenced in a study of Ad26.COV2.S vaccination and SARS-CoV-2 variants (dated by TCRdb to about 2021). This specimen's time point label, interpreted: individuals recovered from natural SARS-CoV-2 infection. Libraries were made using the immunoSEQ multiplex PCR assay. Sourced from immuneACCESS, this table was stored by TCRdb with only in-frame sequences that have V and J called. A share of the clones is absent; for the studies checked, an unresolved V gene accounts for under half, and the remainder has no known explanation. The sample contains approximately 150,000 clones, 86% of them found a single time. The top ten clones comprise approximately 5% of the sample. The input for sequencing was peripheral blood, taken after recovery from COVID-19. All receptors derive from a human donor who had recovered from COVID-19.

The chain links TRBV3-1 (or the pseudogene TRBV3-2) to TRBJ1-5; D unresolved. Trimming took off 3 bases at V and 0 bases at J, with 3 bases between the two ends. The CDR3 length is 13 residues. Germline V gives CDR1 LGHDT, CDR2 YNNKEL (reference sequence). The CDR3 protein is CASSHRSNQPQHF. The CDR3 DNA follows: TGTGCCAGCAGCCACCGTAGCAATCAGCCCCAGCATTTT.

This chain links TRBV28 with TRBJ2-5; tentative D call: TRBD1 (5 bases). The CDR3 is made up of 14 amino acids. Germline CDR1 MDHEN, CDR2 SYDVKM. V was shortened by 4 bases and J by 3 bases, with 12 bases between the two germline ends. The CDR3 here is CASSSSTAEETQYF. The CDR3 bases are TGTGCCAGCAGTTCCTCGACAGCAGAAGAGACCCAGTACTTC.

V usage is TRBV5-6 and J usage is TRBJ2-1; 7 bases are a match to TRBD1. The germline gives CDR1 SGHDT, CDR2 YYEEEE. The CDR3 has 16 amino acids. V lost 0 bases to trimming and J lost 3 bases; unmatched junction nucleotides: 6. Here the CDR3 DNA reads TGTGCCAGCAGCTTGGCCGGACAGGCTAACTACAATGAGCAGTTCTTC. Protein: CASSLAGQANYNEQFF.

This clone was found once. The gene calls are TRBV24-1 and TRBJ2-7, with 10 bases that match TRBD1. V was pared by 12 bases and J by 4 bases, with 14 bases of the junction left unmatched. From germline, CDR1 is KGHDR and CDR2 SFDVKD. This CDR3 contains 15 residues. CDR3 region: CAVSRPGQGTYEQYF. The DNA for the CDR3 is TGTGCCGTCTCACGACCGGGACAGGGGACTTACGAGCAGTACTTC.

The chain joins TRBV2 to TRBJ2-5, with TRBD1 matching 9 bases. Germline V gives CDR1 SNHLY, CDR2 FYNNEI. V shed 2 bases and J 4 bases; nucleotides not matched to a gene: 5. The CDR3 spans 15 residues. The DNA of the CDR3 is TGTGCCAGCAGTGAAACAGGGGGCGTTCCAGAGACCCAGTACTTC. Its translation: CASSETGGVPETQYF.

CDR3 sequence: CASSQARDRDSGNTIYF. CDR3 nucleotides: TGCGCCAGCAGCCAAGCCCGGGACAGGGACTCTGGAAACACCATATATTTT. The chain has TRBV4-1 and TRBJ1-3; 9 bases are a match to TRBD1. Trimming at V came to 1 base and at J to 0 bases, leaving 4 bases not matched to a gene. Germline V gene data show CDR1 as MGHRA and CDR2 as YSYEKL. The CDR3 runs 17 residues.

The chain combines TRBV7-2 with TRBJ2-7; the D is unclear. This CDR3 region has 16 residues. V shed 5 bases and J shed 6 bases, with 23 bases lying between them. CDR1 is SGHTA, CDR2 FQGNSA, per germline. CDR3: CASSPSPVRVGSEQYF. The CDR3 coding sequence is TGTGCCAGCAGCCCCTCCCCCGTTAGGGTGGGTTCCGAGCAGTACTTC.

This clone has only one observation. The genes are TRBV7-2 and TRBJ2-7; TRBD2 might be the D (5 bases). CDR1 and CDR2 from the germline V gene are SGHTA and FQGNSA. The ends were cut back, 3 bases at V and 6 bases at J, with 21 bases in the middle. The CDR3 contains 16 residues. Here the CDR3 reads CASSFSLAQVSSEQYF. The CDR3 nucleotides read TGTGCCAGCAGCTTTAGTCTAGCACAAGTATCGTCCGAGCAGTACTTC.